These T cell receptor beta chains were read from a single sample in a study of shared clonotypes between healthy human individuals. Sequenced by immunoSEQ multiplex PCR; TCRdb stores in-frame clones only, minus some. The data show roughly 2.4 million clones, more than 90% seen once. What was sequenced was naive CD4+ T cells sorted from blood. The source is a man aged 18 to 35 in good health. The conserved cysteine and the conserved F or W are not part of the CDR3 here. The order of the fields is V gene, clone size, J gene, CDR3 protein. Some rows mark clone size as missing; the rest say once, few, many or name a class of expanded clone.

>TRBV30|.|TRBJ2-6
ATGANVLT
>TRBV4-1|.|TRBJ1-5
ASSQAHTSPYQPQH
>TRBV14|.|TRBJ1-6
ASSHSPGHVSPLH
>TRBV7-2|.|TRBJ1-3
ASSPGTVGNTIY
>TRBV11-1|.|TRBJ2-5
ASSLFVTESQETQY
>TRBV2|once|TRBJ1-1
ANHRDRGDRTEAF
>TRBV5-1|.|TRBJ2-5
ASSFLAGEETQY
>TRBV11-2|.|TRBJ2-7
ASSRGQGSYEQY
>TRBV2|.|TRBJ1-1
ASTSRENTEAF
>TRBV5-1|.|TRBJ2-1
ASSAGGGTGGLNEQF
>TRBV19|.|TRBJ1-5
ASSYGQGRGNQPQH
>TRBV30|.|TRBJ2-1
AWSGGGGGNEQF
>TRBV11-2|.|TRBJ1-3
ASSPLGSPRGNTIY
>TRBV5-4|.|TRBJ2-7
ASSLAQGPTGPRGSEQY
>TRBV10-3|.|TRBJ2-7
AISDVPGTYEQY
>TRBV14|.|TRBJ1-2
ASSQRQGNGYT
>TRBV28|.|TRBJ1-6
ASTNLGGQGNSPLH
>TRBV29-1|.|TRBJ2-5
SVELRLKKETQY
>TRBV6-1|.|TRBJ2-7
ASSEISWGVQLYYEQY
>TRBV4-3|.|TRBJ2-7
ASSQDRGWAFEQY
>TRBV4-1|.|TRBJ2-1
ASSQDRGSSYNEQF
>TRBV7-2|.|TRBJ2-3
ASSLGRIGTGVAQY
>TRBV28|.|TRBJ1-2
ASSRPLGGYT
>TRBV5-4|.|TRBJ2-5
ASSPRQEGETQY
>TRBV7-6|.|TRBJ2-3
ASSLGVVRAGGQDTQY
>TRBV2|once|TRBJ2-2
ASRESTGAVGELF
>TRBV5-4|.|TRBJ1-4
ASSLRGEKLF
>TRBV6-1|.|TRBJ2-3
ASSVLPAGDTQY
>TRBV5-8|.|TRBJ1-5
ASSFDSGTVSNQPQH
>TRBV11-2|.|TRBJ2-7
ASSLEWTVPYEQY
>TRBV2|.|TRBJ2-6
ASSDRGVSANVLT
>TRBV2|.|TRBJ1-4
ASSFTGGQEKLF
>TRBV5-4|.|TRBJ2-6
ASSPPGTAGANVLT
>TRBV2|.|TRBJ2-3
ASNVVSGRTDTQY
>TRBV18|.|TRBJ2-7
ASSPPGSQGRYEQY
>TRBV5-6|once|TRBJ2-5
ASSTLRGGGETQY
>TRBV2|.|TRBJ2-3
ASSEGHGAWDTQY
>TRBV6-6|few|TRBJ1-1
ASSYSTGNTEAF
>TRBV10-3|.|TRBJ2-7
AISESGGLGYEQY
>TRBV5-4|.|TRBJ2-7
ASSSPNSYEQY
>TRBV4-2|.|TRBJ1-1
ASSQDRWMRNTEAF
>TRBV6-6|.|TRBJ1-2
ASSYSLGPEGYT
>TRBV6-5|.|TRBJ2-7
ASRAVGTYEQY
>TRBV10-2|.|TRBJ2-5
ASSGTSGSETQY
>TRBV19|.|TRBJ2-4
ASSISEHQKNIQY
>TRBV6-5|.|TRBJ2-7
ASSTTSGGINEQY
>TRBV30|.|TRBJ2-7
AWIREGRSYEQY
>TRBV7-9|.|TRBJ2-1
ASSPDRADNEQF
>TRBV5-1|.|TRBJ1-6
ASSPRTDENSPLH
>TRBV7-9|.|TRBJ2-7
ASSLGLGGLSSYEQY
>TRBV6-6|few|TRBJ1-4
ASSWWGREGEKLF
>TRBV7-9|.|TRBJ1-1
ASSLGGSTEAF
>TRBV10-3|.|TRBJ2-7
AISEIRGPGYEQY
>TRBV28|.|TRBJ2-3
ASRLDTGTDTQY
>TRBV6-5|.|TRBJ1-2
ASTSRTGGYT
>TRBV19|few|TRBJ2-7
ASAQGRGYEQY
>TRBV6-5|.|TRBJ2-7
ASSTPGLAVGEQY
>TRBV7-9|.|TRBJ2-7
ASSLGGTGSEQY
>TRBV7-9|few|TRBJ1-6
ASSLEANSPLH